This is a list of T cell receptor beta chains from one sample in a study of cytomegalovirus exposure and HLA in healthy donors. Sequencing was performed with immunoSEQ multiplex PCR; in TCRdb, only in-frame clones are kept and a portion is missing. The sample includes fewer than 150,000 clones. The specimen was PBMCs. These receptors originate from a man aged 18 to 30 in good health and CMV-seronegative. CDR3s include the opening cysteine and the closing phenylalanine or tryptophan.

TRBJ2-7 13 TRBV11-2 CASSLENGYEQYF
TRBJ1-2 15 TRBV6-6 CASRPRHRANYGYTF
TRBJ2-3 14 TRBV6-5 CASSLTDGRDTQYF
TRBJ1-2 13 TRBV30 CATTRGGRYGYTF
TRBJ1-1 15 TRBV2 CASSEDRTGFPEAFF
TRBJ1-1 15 TRBV5-1 CATPEHMVGNTEAFF
TRBJ2-4 14 TRBV13 CASSLRAATDIQYF
TRBJ2-7 15 TRBV27 CASSARDSPSYEQYF
TRBJ1-4 14 TRBV19 CASRRQGENEKLFF
TRBJ2-6 16 TRBV5-4 CASGGGPDSGANVLTF
TRBJ2-1 16 TRBV29-1 CSVEVDGGYSYNEQFF
TRBJ1-5 14 TRBV19 CATGGGGVKWPQHF
TRBJ1-6 13 TRBV5-1 CASSLEGNSPLHF
TRBJ1-1 13 TRBV10-2 CASSAGVNTEAFF
TRBJ2-1 15 TRBV25-1 CASSDIGTGSHEQFF
TRBJ2-6 16 TRBV5-1 CASRGLGDSGANVLTF
TRBJ2-7 15 TRBV6-6 CASSWGTALAYEQYF
TRBJ1-4 13 TRBV13 CASSSGQAEKLFF
TRBJ2-7 15 TRBV5-1 CASSLRATGDYEQYF
TRBJ2-3 14 TRBV9 CASSEAGAGDTQYF
TRBJ1-3 18 TRBV5-1 CASSLLRSDRGSGNTIYF
TRBJ1-1 17 TRBV7-9 CASLGGFLRQGRTEAFF
TRBJ1-2 14 TRBV4-1 CASSQLSTGYGYTF
TRBJ1-5 14 TRBV19 CASSMAPGNQPQHF
TRBJ1-3 14 TRBV18 CASSAGGSGNTIYF
TRBJ2-7 13 TRBV10-2 CASSFEGAYEQYF
TRBJ2-5 14 TRBV30 CAWAGLAGGETQYF
TRBJ1-1 12 TRBV6-6 CASSYSNREAFF
TRBJ1-5 15 TRBV2 CASSPGLQEGRPQHF
TRBJ2-3 13 TRBV5-1 CASSDSGTDTQYF
TRBJ1-2 14 TRBV28 CASSLVPRGYGYTF
TRBJ2-1 16 TRBV27 CASSPFRERVYNEQFF
TRBJ1-5 15 TRBV19 CASSEDRARNQPQHF
TRBJ1-2 15 TRBV5-1 CASSLVRDRSYGYTF
TRBJ1-5 16 TRBV5-6 CASSLDRGNSNQPQHF
TRBJ2-1 14 TRBV28 CASSGTRLGNEQFF
NA 15 TRBV27 CASSLSQQRTYEQYF
TRBJ2-6 20 TRBV9 CASSPWGGQGPFSGANVLTF
TRBJ1-2 15 TRBV28 CASHTAAQGFYGYTF
TRBJ2-5 16 TRBV9 CASSVGLAGEGETQYF
TRBJ1-2 13 TRBV19 CASTRGGSYGYTF
TRBJ2-1 15 TRBV5-1 CASRASGASYNEQFF
TRBJ2-7 13 TRBV7-9 CAAREISSYEQYF
TRBJ2-4 20 TRBV9 CASSHRLLAGAAGAKNIQYF
TRBJ2-1 15 TRBV5-1 CASSLVSGVSDEQFF
TRBJ1-2 13 TRBV5-4 CASSLVLAGHNTF
TRBJ1-5 19 TRBV18 CASSTTRHRRGRESQPQHF
TRBJ1-5 13 TRBV30 CAWSAGVNQPQHF
TRBJ2-7 14 TRBV6-5 CASTRTGPPGEQYF
TRBJ1-4 14 TRBV6-1 CASGDRAIGEKLFF
TRBJ1-1 14 TRBV10-3 CAISPGVRNTEAFF
NA 14 TRBV27 CASTTGVGSYEQYF
TRBJ1-1 12 TRBV11-1 CASSRRGTEAFF
TRBJ1-1 14 TRBV6-1 CASSNLPGGGEAFF
TRBJ2-1 16 TRBV9 CASSLNPGQGVGEQFF